The 24 T cell receptor beta chains reported below all come from one sample, sequenced in a study of blood T cell repertoires in COVID-19. Some clones are missing from TCRdb's copy, which holds only in-frame ones; the method was immunoSEQ multiplex PCR. This table holds roughly 200,000 clones, 87% found once. Sequences were obtained from PBMCs or T cells enriched from blood (not recorded which). These receptor sequences come from a woman aged 25 to 45 who had recovered from COVID-19.

This clone has just one count. The chain recombines TRBV11-3 with TRBJ1-5, with D maybe TRBD1 (5 bases). The length of the CDR3 is 13 residues. Per the germline V gene, CDR1 is SGHNT and CDR2 is YENEEA. Between the trimmed V and J ends, which lost 5 bases and 7 bases, there was a span of 12 bases. Written as DNA, the CDR3 is TGTGCCAGCAGCCCAGGGCATTCCCAGCCCCAGCATTTT. Protein sequence: CASSPGHSQPQHF.

The chain is built from TRBV28 and TRBJ2-5; 8 bases line up with TRBD2. The ends lost 3 bases at V and 5 bases at J; junction bases unmatched: 8. CDR1 MDHEN and CDR2 SYDVKM come from the germline V gene. The CDR3 contains 15 residues. CDR3 sequence reads: CASSLNSGVYETQYF. As DNA, the CDR3 is TGTGCCAGCAGTTTGAATAGCGGGGTTTACGAGACCCAGTACTTC.

The chain carries TRBV19 and TRBJ1-1, with D unresolved. The CDR3 has 14 amino acids. The V gene's germline CDR1 is LNHDA and CDR2 SQIVND (reference sequence). V gave up 2 bases and J gave up 4 bases, with 11 bases separating them. The CDR3 region has the DNA TGTGCCAGTAGTATACAGGCCGGGAGCACTGAAGCTTTCTTT. Protein product: CASSIQAGSTEAFF. Full variable domain (outside the CDR3, taken from reference TRBV19 and TRBJ1-1): DGGITQSPKYLFRKEGQNVTLSCEQNLNHDAMYWYRQDPGQGLRLIYYSQIVNDFQKGDIAEGYSVSREKKESFPLTVTSAQKNPTAFYLCASSIQAGSTEAFFGQGTRLTVV.

The chain is built from TRBV30 and TRBJ1-2, with D possibly TRBD1 on 6 matching bases. Trimming cost V 4 bases and J 1 base, with 13 bases left between them. The CDR3 spans 14 residues. CDR1 GTSNPN and CDR2 SVGIG come from the germline V gene (reference sequence). CDR3 DNA: TGTGCCTGGAATCTCGGACAGATTAACTATGGCTACACCTTC. Translating it yields CAWNLGQINYGYTF.

The rearrangement uses TRBV29-1 and TRBJ2-5, with TRBD2 matching 8 bases. The CDR3 spans 12 residues. V gave up 6 bases and J gave up 4 bases; unmatched junction bases: 4. The V gene's germline CDR1 is SQVTM and CDR2 ANQGSEA. CDR3 region: CSVRAGGETQYF. As DNA, the CDR3 is TGCAGCGTCCGTGCGGGGGGAGAGACCCAGTACTTC.

This clone was recorded once. V is TRBV10-3 and J is TRBJ1-5; weak D call: TRBD1 (6 bases). Germline CDR1 reads ENHRY; CDR2 reads SYGVKD. This CDR3 contains 13 residues. V dropped 6 bases and J dropped 3 bases, with 9 bases sitting between them. This CDR3 is CAISRQDNQPQHF. CDR3 nucleotides: TGTGCCATCAGCCGACAGGACAATCAGCCCCAGCATTTT.

The chain couples TRBV27 to TRBJ1-2; no clear D. This CDR3 spans 13 amino acids. Trimming removed 4 bases at V and 1 base at J, with 7 bases between. The V gene's germline CDR1 is MNHEY and CDR2 SMNVEV (reference sequence). CDR3 nucleotide sequence: TGTGCCAGCAGTTATAACAATAACTATGGCTACACCTTC. This translates into CASSYNNNYGYTF.

The V and J genes are TRBV30 and TRBJ1-2; 7 bases are a match to TRBD1. CDR1 GTSNPN and CDR2 SVGIG come from the germline V gene (reference sequence). The CDR3 extends over 11 amino acids. V lost 8 bases and J lost 8; bases outside the gene matches: 8. CDR3 amino acids: CARRGGEGYTF. CDR3 DNA sequence: TGTGCCAGACGAGGGGGCGAGGGCTACACCTTC.

With regard to this clone: Other DNA sequences from this sample encode an identical CDR3 as well. The rearrangement links TRBV5-6 to TRBJ2-7, with D possibly TRBD1 on 5 matching bases. Trimming took off 1 base at V and 2 bases at J, with 10 bases between the two ends. Looked up from germline, CDR1 is SGHDT and CDR2 is YYEEEE. The CDR3 spans 14 residues. CDR3 nucleotides: TGTGCCAGCAGCTTGACAGGATTCGCCTACGAGCAGTACTTC. This encodes CASSLTGFAYEQYF.

This chain links TRBV30 with TRBJ2-2, with TRBD1 matching 7 bases. Germline lookup yields CDR1 GTSNPN and CDR2 SVGIG (reference sequence). The CDR3 consists of 14 residues. The junction had 5 bases not matched to a gene; V was cut back by 6 bases and J by 1 base. The CDR3 loop is CACHRDRNTGELFF. CDR3 DNA: TGTGCCTGCCACCGGGACAGGAACACCGGGGAGCTGTTTTTT.

The chain uses TRBV3-1 (or the pseudogene TRBV3-2) and TRBJ2-5; TRBD2 matches 8 bases. Trimming took 1 base from V and 4 from J; bases not matched to a gene: 5. The CDR3 is made up of 15 amino acids. Germline assignment: CDR1 LGHDT and CDR2 YNNKEL (reference sequence). The CDR3 region is CASSQGSTSVETQYF. DNA of the CDR3: TGTGCCAGCAGCCAAGGGTCGACTAGCGTAGAGACCCAGTACTTC.

This clone appeared a few times. The V and J genes are TRBV5-4 and TRBJ1-3; tentatively, D is TRBD1 (6 bases). CDR3 length: 13 amino acids. Trimming pared 1 base from V and 4 bases from J, leaving 6 bases between. The V gene's germline CDR1 is SGHNT and CDR2 YYREEE (reference sequence). The CDR3 DNA reads TGTGCCAGCAGCTTGACAGGGGGAAACACCATATATTTT. Amino acid sequence: CASSLTGGNTIYF.

This clone was observed many times. The chain recombines TRBV4-3 with TRBJ2-1; 11 positions match TRBD2. Per germline, CDR1 LGHNA and CDR2 YSLEER. This CDR3 contains 15 residues. Losses at the gene ends were 0 bases for V and 9 bases for J; bases not matched to a gene: 4. The CDR3 protein is CASSQDLGTSGEQFF. DNA for the CDR3: TGCGCCAGCAGCCAAGATCTCGGGACTAGCGGTGAGCAGTTCTTC.

The chain has TRBV9 and TRBJ1-2, with 7 bases lining up with TRBD1. Per the germline V gene, CDR1 is SGDLS and CDR2 is YYNGEE. With 5 bases clipped from V and 1 base from J, the junction kept 5 bases outside the gene matches. This CDR3 is 14 amino acids long. CDR3: CASRGDSNNYGYTF. The CDR3 nucleotides read TGTGCCAGCAGGGGGGACAGCAATAACTATGGCTACACCTTC.

J is TRBJ2-7 and V is TRBV7-2; TRBD2 is a possible D gene (5 bases). V gave up 5 bases and J gave up 5 bases, with 10 bases separating them. CDR3 length: 12 residues. Germline CDR1 SGHTA, CDR2 FQGNSA. CDR3 loop: CASSPQRDEQYF. In DNA form, the CDR3 reads TGTGCCAGCAGCCCTCAGAGGGACGAGCAGTACTTC.

The chain recombines TRBV28 with TRBJ2-5, with 7 bases that match TRBD1. Losses at the gene ends were 11 bases for V and 2 bases for J; bases not matched to a gene: 20. The CDR3 totals 17 residues. In germline, CDR1 is MDHEN, CDR2 SYDVKM. Here the CDR3 DNA reads TGTGCCGGCGGGTCAATGTCGACGGGGACAGCTCAAGAGACCCAGTACTTC. This translates into CAGGSMSTGTAQETQYF.

The V call is TRBV5-1, the J call TRBJ2-7, with 15 bases lining up with TRBD2. Unmatched junction bases numbered 3, after V lost 3 bases and J lost 5 bases. Germline assignment: CDR1 SGHRS and CDR2 YFSETQ. The CDR3 is 15 amino acids. The CDR3 DNA sequence: TGCGCCAGCAGCTCCGGACTAGCGGGAGGGGACGAGCAGTACTTC. Translated: CASSSGLAGGDEQYF.

The chain couples TRBV12-5 to TRBJ2-3; TRBD2 matches at 7 bases. The CDR3 spans 16 residues. In germline, CDR1 is LGHNT, CDR2 FRNRAP. After removal of 0 bases from V and 4 bases from J, the junction contained 7 bases not matched to a gene. CDR3 nucleotides: TGTGCTAGTGGTTTGGTACCCGGGGGGAGGGCAGATACGCAGTATTTT. This sequence encodes CASGLVPGGRADTQYF.

CDR3 coding DNA: TGTGCCACCAGTGATGCCACCGGGACAGGGACTGAAGCTTTCTTT. It specifies CATSDATGTGTEAFF. This sequence joins TRBV24-1 and TRBJ1-1; 9 bases line up with TRBD1. Per germline, CDR1 KGHDR and CDR2 SFDVKD. V dropped 3 bases and J dropped 5; count of bases not matched to a gene: 6. The length of the CDR3 is 15 residues.

The rearrangement links TRBV6-5 to TRBJ1-5; D is possibly TRBD1 (5 bases). Germline V lookup: CDR1 MNHEY, CDR2 SVGAGI. V shed 7 bases and J shed 0 bases, with 13 bases lying between them. CDR3 size: 15 residues. The DNA of the CDR3 is TGTGCCAGCACCTTGACAGAGAGTAGCAATCAGCCCCAGCATTTT. As protein: CASTLTESSNQPQHF.

The chain joins TRBV6-1 to TRBJ2-7; 8 bases fit TRBD2. The trim removed 3 bases at V and 4 bases at J, leaving 8 bases unmatched. Germline CDR1 is MNHNS and CDR2 is SASEGT. CDR3 length: 15 residues. In DNA, the CDR3 is TGTGCCAGCAGTGACGTAGCGGGGCCAGGATACGAGCAGTACTTC. Residues: CASSDVAGPGYEQYF.

This clone was detected a few times. The rearrangement joins TRBV3-1 (or the pseudogene TRBV3-2) to TRBJ2-1; TRBD2 agrees at 8 bases. J gave up 6 bases and V 4 bases, and 8 bases lay outside the gene matches. Germline CDR1 LGHDT, CDR2 YNNKEL (reference sequence). The CDR3 extends over 15 amino acids. The CDR3 loop reads CASSPTPGGTNEQFF. The CDR3 DNA reads TGTGCCAGCAGCCCTACCCCGGGGGGGACCAATGAGCAGTTCTTC.

The chain uses TRBV2 and TRBJ2-5, with 7 nucleotides matching TRBD1. The V and J ends lost 6 bases and 3 bases, in that order; junction bases with no gene match: 1. The CDR3 covers 12 residues. Germline CDR1 SNHLY, CDR2 FYNNEI. Here the CDR3 reads CASSRGKETQYF. CDR3 DNA sequence: TGTGCCAGCAGCAGGGGGAAAGAGACCCAGTACTTC.

This clone was found a few times. The J gene is TRBJ2-7, the V gene TRBV4-2, with 7 nucleotides matching TRBD1. V trimming: 5 bases; J trimming: 0 bases; junction bases outside the gene matches: 7. CDR3 length equals 15 residues. CDR1 and CDR2 (germline): LGHNA, YNFKEQ. The CDR3 DNA is TGTGCCAGCAGCTTATCCCGGGACAGCTCCTACGAGCAGTACTTC. Protein product: CASSLSRDSSYEQYF.